One sample yielded the 27 T cell receptor beta chains listed below, sequenced in a study of a mutant IDH1 vaccine in newly diagnosed glioma. Generated by immunoSEQ multiplex PCR, the TCRdb table keeps only in-frame clones and is missing some. The sample gives about 66,000 clones, 65% to 90% of which show up once; 2.9% is in the top ten. Time point defined: baseline, week 1 (first vaccination visit). The treatment is: pre-vaccination baseline after standard-of-care therapy. The sample was PBMCs, taken from a glioma patient treated with radiotherapy, temozolomide or both. These receptors were collected from a man aged 30 to 39 with glioma.

The chain uses TRBV5-5 and TRBJ2-7; TRBD1 might be the D (5 bases). The germline gives CDR1 SGHKS, CDR2 YYEKEE (reference sequence). Between the trimmed V and J ends, which lost 0 bases and 1 base, there was a span of 8 bases. This CDR3 contains 14 residues. CDR3 sequence reads: CASSLVDRSYEQYF. In nucleotides, the CDR3 is TGTGCCAGCAGCTTGGTCGACAGATCCTACGAGCAGTACTTC.

This clone occurred once. The chain links TRBV5-5 to TRBJ2-1; D is possibly TRBD2 (5 bases). Looked up from germline, CDR1 is SGHKS and CDR2 is YYEKEE (reference sequence). The CDR3 consists of 16 residues. Trimming took 3 bases from V and 5 from J, leaving 18 bases between them. CDR3 bases: TGTGCCAGCAGCTGGCCCCGCGGGTGGATCGACAATGAGCAGTTCTTC. Its protein product is CASSWPRGWIDNEQFF.

V and J are TRBV5-1 and TRBJ1-1, with 9 bases matching TRBD1. V shed 0 bases, J shed 4 bases, and the junction held 7 bases outside the gene matches. This CDR3 has 16 amino acids. In germline, CDR1 is SGHRS, CDR2 YFSETQ. The CDR3 sequence: CASSLVRDRAATEAFF. In DNA, the CDR3 is TGCGCCAGCAGCTTGGTCCGGGACAGGGCGGCCACTGAAGCTTTCTTT.

This clone has only one observation. This sequence joins TRBV5-4 and TRBJ2-1; D is unresolved. The V gene lost 4 bases and the J gene lost 9 bases, with 14 bases spanning the gap. The CDR3 length is 13 residues. Per the germline V gene, CDR1 is SGHNT and CDR2 is YYREEE (reference sequence). CDR3 DNA sequence: TGTGCCAGCAGCCTTATGGCGATCGGTGAGCAGTTCTTC. Translation: CASSLMAIGEQFF.

The chain recombines TRBV2 with TRBJ1-5, with 9 bases aligning to TRBD1. The germline V gene encodes CDR1 SNHLY and CDR2 FYNNEI. This CDR3 has 18 amino acids. Trimming took 5 bases from V and 1 from J; bases not matched to a gene: 12. The CDR3 region is CASSNGTGIGRSNQPQHF. Written as DNA, the CDR3 is TGTGCCAGCAGTAATGGGACAGGGATTGGTCGCAGCAATCAGCCCCAGCATTTT.

V and J are TRBV7-9 and TRBJ2-5; possibly TRBD2 for D (6 bases). Trimming took off 5 bases at V and 5 bases at J, with 18 bases between the two ends. Germline V gene lookup returns CDR1 SEHNR and CDR2 FQNEAQ (reference sequence). The CDR3 totals 15 residues. The CDR3 nucleotides read TGTGCCAGCAGCCCTGGGGTAGCGGAGGAGGAGACCCAGTACTTC. It encodes CASSPGVAEEETQYF.

The genes are TRBV2 and TRBJ2-7; 8 bases agree with TRBD1. With V trimmed by 11 bases and J by 6 bases, 12 bases remained unmatched. This CDR3 spans 13 amino acids. Germline values: CDR1 SNHLY, CDR2 FYNNEI. CDR3 region: CAAKVGTGPEQYF. As DNA, the CDR3 is TGTGCCGCAAAGGTGGGGACAGGCCCCGAGCAGTACTTC.

This chain links TRBV6-1 with TRBJ2-7; 7 bases agree with TRBD1. This CDR3 spans 13 amino acids. CDR1 and CDR2 from the germline V gene are MNHNS and SASEGT. The V segment lost 5 bases and the J segment 6 bases; nucleotides outside the gene matches: 7. The CDR3 sequence is CASSSGQTPEQYF. The DNA of the CDR3 is TGTGCCAGCAGTTCGGGACAGACCCCCGAGCAGTACTTC.

This chain uses TRBV5-5 with TRBJ2-3, with a weak D call TRBD1 (6 bases). The CDR3 contains 17 residues. Germline CDR1 SGHKS, CDR2 YYEKEE (reference sequence). Trimming took off 3 bases at V and 3 bases at J, with 20 bases between the two ends. CDR3 nucleotides: TGTGCCAGCAGCTCCCACAGGGAGTCGGAAAAAACAGATACGCAGTATTTT. Protein sequence: CASSSHRESEKTDTQYF.

The gene calls are TRBV7-2 and TRBJ1-4, with D possibly TRBD1 on 5 matching bases. Germline V gene data show CDR1 as SGHTA and CDR2 as FQGNSA. V gave up 3 bases and J gave up 8 bases, with 16 bases separating them. The CDR3 is 15 residues long. CDR3 amino acids: CASSFSGTAGEKLFF. Written as DNA, the CDR3 is TGTGCCAGCAGCTTCTCCGGGACGGCGGGCGAAAAACTGTTTTTT.

The rearrangement uses TRBV27 and TRBJ2-2, with TRBD1 matching 7 bases. The CDR3 loop spans 14 amino acids. V shed 2 bases, J shed 7 bases, and the junction held 4 bases outside the gene matches. Per germline, CDR1 MNHEY and CDR2 SMNVEV (reference sequence). Here the CDR3 reads CASSLPNRGGELFF. CDR3 nucleotide sequence: TGTGCCAGCAGTTTACCTAACAGGGGCGGGGAGCTGTTTTTT.

This chain connects TRBV13 to TRBJ1-1; weak D call: TRBD1 (5 bases). Germline CDR1 is PRHDT and CDR2 is FYEKMQ (reference sequence). This CDR3 contains 17 residues. The V gene lost 2 bases and the J gene lost 0 bases, with 16 bases spanning the gap. CDR3 sequence: CASSLYPGRDMNTEAFF. Written as DNA, the CDR3 is TGTGCCAGCAGCTTATACCCAGGGCGGGATATGAACACTGAAGCTTTCTTT.

This clone appeared a few times. V and J are TRBV28 and TRBJ2-1, with D unresolved. Germline V gene sequence: CDR1 MDHEN, CDR2 SYDVKM. Trimming stripped 3 bases from V and 4 bases from J, with 10 bases between. This CDR3 region has 14 residues. The CDR3 coding sequence is TGTGCCAGCAGTTTGTCGGTACAATACAATGAGCAGTTCTTC. It translates to CASSLSVQYNEQFF. Filled out from reference TRBV28 and TRBJ2-1, the complete variable domain reads DVKVTQSSRYLVKRTGEKVFLECVQDMDHENMFWYRQDPGLGLRLIYFSYDVKMKEKGDIPEGYSVSREKKERFSLILESASTNQTSMYLCASSLSVQYNEQFFGPGTRLTVL.

The chain recombines TRBV4-1 with TRBJ2-7, with 9 bases matching TRBD1. J was trimmed by 2 bases and V by 3 bases; bases with no gene match: 5. Per germline, CDR1 MGHRA and CDR2 YSYEKL. The CDR3 extends over 15 amino acids. The CDR3 sequence: CASSHPGQGAYEQYF. The CDR3 DNA follows: TGCGCCAGCAGCCACCCGGGACAGGGTGCCTACGAGCAGTACTTC.

Remarks on this clone: Other DNA sequences in the sample encode the same CDR3. The chain links TRBV7-9 to TRBJ1-5, with 7 bases fitting TRBD1. The germline V gene has CDR1 SEHNR and CDR2 FQNEAQ (reference sequence). CDR3 length: 14 amino acids. The ends lost 2 bases at V and 2 bases at J; junction bases unmatched: 0. CDR3 bases: TGTGCCAGCAGCTTAACAGGGGGCAATCAGCCCCAGCATTTT. Its translation is CASSLTGGNQPQHF. The whole variable domain, filled in from reference TRBV7-9 and TRBJ1-5, reads DTGVSQNPRHKITKRGQNVTFRCDPISEHNRLYWYRQTLGQGPEFLTYFQNEAQLEKSRLLSDRFSAERPKGSFSTLEIQRTEQGDSAMYLCASSLTGGNQPQHFGDGTRLSIL.

The chain recombines TRBV19 with TRBJ1-5; D might be TRBD1 (5 bases). V was pared by 6 bases and J by 6 bases, with 15 bases between. Germline CDR1 is LNHDA and CDR2 is SQIVND (reference sequence). The CDR3 totals 14 residues. CDR3 coding DNA: TGTGCCAGTAGCGAGAGGGGATTAATTCAGCCCCAGCATTTT. Protein sequence: CASSERGLIQPQHF.

V and J are TRBV5-1 and TRBJ1-4, with a tentative D call TRBD1 (6 bases). Germline CDR1 is SGHRS and CDR2 is YFSETQ. Trimming left V 0 bases short and J 8 bases short, with 14 bases between. This CDR3 spans 15 amino acids. The CDR3 nucleotides are TGCGCCAGCAGCTTGGATAACAGGGTTGGAGAAAAACTGTTTTTT. Its translation: CASSLDNRVGEKLFF.

The rearrangement joins TRBV7-9 to TRBJ2-1, with 13 bases fitting TRBD2. CDR3 size: 16 residues. CDR1 and CDR2 (germline): SEHNR, FQNEAQ (reference sequence). V shed 6 bases and J 5 bases; nucleotides not matched to a gene: 7. This chain's CDR3 is CASRPRTSGRNNEQFF. The CDR3 bases are TGTGCCAGCAGACCCCGGACTAGCGGGAGAAACAATGAGCAGTTCTTC.

The CDR3 here is CASSQDSGNTEAFF. The CDR3, as DNA: TGCGCCAGCAGCCAAGATTCTGGGAACACTGAAGCTTTCTTT. The chain recombines TRBV4-1 with TRBJ1-1; D ambiguous. The V gene lost 0 bases and the J gene lost 1 base, with 6 bases spanning the gap. Germline V gives CDR1 MGHRA, CDR2 YSYEKL. This CDR3 is built from 14 residues.

The CDR3 DNA sequence: TGTGCCAGTGGTTCAACAGGGCGCTCTAACTATGGCTACACCTTC. Translated: CASGSTGRSNYGYTF. The chain recombines TRBV6-5 with TRBJ1-2; TRBD1 is a possible D gene (6 bases). The CDR3 has 15 residues. The V end lost 9 bases, the J end lost 0 bases, and 17 bases lay between the germline ends. CDR1 MNHEY and CDR2 SVGAGI come from the germline V gene.

V gene TRBV7-9 combines with J gene TRBJ1-1, with D perhaps TRBD1 (5 bases). CDR3 length: 14 amino acids. Trimming left V 7 bases short and J 0 bases short, with 12 bases between. Germline lookup yields CDR1 SEHNR and CDR2 FQNEAQ (reference sequence). For the CDR3, the DNA is TGTGCCAGCACTTTTACGGGGGTGAACACTGAAGCTTTCTTT. Protein: CASTFTGVNTEAFF. Variable domain in full (rest from reference TRBV7-9 and TRBJ1-1): DTGVSQNPRHKITKRGQNVTFRCDPISEHNRLYWYRQTLGQGPEFLTYFQNEAQLEKSRLLSDRFSAERPKGSFSTLEIQRTEQGDSAMYLCASTFTGVNTEAFFGQGTRLTVV.

This chain uses TRBV9 with TRBJ1-1, with D maybe TRBD1 (6 bases). V gave up 4 bases and J gave up 4 bases, with 20 bases separating them. The germline V gene encodes CDR1 SGDLS and CDR2 YYNGEE. This CDR3 is built from 16 residues. The DNA for the CDR3 is TGTGCCAGCAGCCCCTGGGGGACGGGGGCTGGCACTGAAGCTTTCTTT. It is translated as CASSPWGTGAGTEAFF.

The J gene is TRBJ2-3, the V gene TRBV19; D unresolved. The CDR3 loop spans 11 amino acids. Germline V gene sequence: CDR1 LNHDA, CDR2 SQIVND (reference sequence). Trimming took off 5 bases at V and 2 bases at J, with 2 bases between the two ends. The CDR3 bases are TGTGCCAGTAGTGTCACAGATACGCAGTATTTT. Translating it yields CASSVTDTQYF.

This clone was seen only a few times. The V call is TRBV7-9, the J call TRBJ1-5; D gene uncertain. The germline CDR1 and CDR2 sequences are SEHNR and FQNEAQ (reference sequence). Trimming shortened V by 5 bases and J by 4 bases, and 18 bases separated the two germline ends. The CDR3 has 16 residues. The CDR3 DNA follows: TGTGCCAGCAGCCCGTGGGAGGGAGGACTAAATCAGCCCCAGCATTTT. Translation gives CASSPWEGGLNQPQHF.

This clone was detected only once. The chain combines TRBV4-1 with TRBJ1-4; no firm D call. Trimming removed 2 bases at V and 5 bases at J, with 18 bases between. The germline gives CDR1 MGHRA, CDR2 YSYEKL. This CDR3 has 17 residues. The CDR3 coding sequence is TGCGCCAGCAGCCAACACCGGGCCCGCCGTCTCAATGAAAAACTGTTTTTT. Its translation: CASSQHRARRLNEKLFF.

The J gene is TRBJ1-1, the V gene TRBV16; D call uncertain. With 4 bases removed from V and 5 bases from J, the gap between germline ends came to 14 bases. CDR1 is KGHSY, CDR2 FQNENV, per germline. The CDR3 extends over 14 amino acids. The CDR3 loop reads CASSPRGLGTEAFF. The CDR3 coding sequence is TGTGCCAGCAGCCCGAGAGGTTTGGGGACTGAAGCTTTCTTT.

This chain joins TRBV7-9 and TRBJ2-2; 8 bases fit TRBD1. Per germline, CDR1 SEHNR and CDR2 FQNEAQ (reference sequence). The junction had 1 base not matched to a gene; V was cut back by 5 bases and J by 5 bases. The CDR3 is 13 residues long. CDR3 protein: CASSRDRTGELFF. Written as DNA, the CDR3 is TGTGCCAGCAGCAGGGACAGGACCGGGGAGCTGTTTTTT.